These T cell receptor beta chains were read from a single sample in a study of T cells in localized non-small cell lung cancer. The data were produced by immunoSEQ multiplex PCR, yet TCRdb's version contains in-frame clones alone and is incomplete. Of about 1,400 clones in the sample, roughly 34% were seen once. This specimen was normal lung tissue next to the tumor, taken before any cancer treatment. The origin of the receptors is a woman aged 35 to 70 with stage I lung adenocarcinoma. CDR3s include the opening cysteine and the closing phenylalanine or tryptophan. D genes are given only for firm matches. The listing skips clone size in some rows; elsewhere it reads once, few, many or a size class.

D	size	V	J	CDR3	DNA
TRBD1	few	TRBV18	TRBJ2-2	CASSETGTTGELFF	TGTGCCAGCTCAGAGACAGGGACCACCGGGGAGCTGTTTTTT
TRBD1	.	TRBV25-1	TRBJ1-1	CASRQATGETTEAFF	TGTGCCAGCAGACAGGCCACAGGGGAGACCACTGAAGCTTTCTTT
.	.	TRBV11-3	TRBJ2-1	CASSLWAGAYNEQFF	TGTGCCAGCAGCTTGTGGGCAGGGGCGTACAATGAGCAGTTCTTC
TRBD1	.	TRBV15	TRBJ2-3	CATSRGAGRGTDTQYF	TGTGCCACCAGCAGAGGGGCCGGCAGGGGGACAGATACGCAGTATTTT
.	medium-sized	TRBV9	TRBJ2-7	CASSVDADIYEQYF	TGTGCCAGCAGCGTAGATGCGGACATCTACGAGCAGTACTTC
.	.	TRBV18	TRBJ1-2	CASSRSTETVYGYTF	TGTGCCAGCTCAAGATCGACAGAGACAGTATATGGCTACACCTTC
.	few	TRBV4-1	TRBJ2-7	CASSQDRKGPYEQYF	TGCGCCAGCAGCCAAGATAGAAAGGGGCCGTACGAGCAGTACTTC
TRBD1	.	TRBV19	TRBJ1-5	CASSTGTGIGQPQHF	TGTGCCAGTAGTACGGGGACAGGGATAGGTCAGCCCCAGCATTTT
TRBD1	.	TRBV28	TRBJ1-2	CASMGTGYGYTF	TGTGCCAGCATGGGGACAGGGTATGGCTACACCTTC
TRBD1	.	TRBV28	TRBJ1-2	CASSLGTGTGYTF	TGTGCCAGCAGTTTGGGGACAGGGACTGGCTACACCTTC
.	.	TRBV19	TRBJ1-2	CASSRTDYGYTF	TGTGCCAGTAGCCGGACTGATTATGGCTACACCTTC
.	.	TRBV11-3	TRBJ2-7	CASSHRDDTYEQYF	TGTGCCAGCAGCCACCGGGACGACACCTACGAGCAGTACTTC
TRBD2	few	TRBV6-8	TRBJ2-2	CASSGTSTGELFF	TGTGCCAGCAGTGGGACTAGCACCGGGGAGCTGTTTTTT
.	medium-sized	TRBV11-3	TRBJ2-5	CASSLGDGGEIQETQYF	TGTGCCAGCAGCTTAGGGGATGGAGGGGAGATCCAAGAGACCCAGTACTTC
.	few	TRBV6-8	TRBJ2-1	CASSYSGSSYNEQFF	TGTGCCAGCAGTTACAGCGGAAGCTCCTACAATGAGCAGTTCTTC
.	few	TRBV11-3	TRBJ2-2	CASSLGANRETGELFF	TGTGCCAGCAGCTTGGGGGCCAACAGGGAGACCGGGGAGCTGTTTTTT
.	medium-sized	TRBV11-3	TRBJ2-5	CASSPRRGQETQYF	TGTGCCAGCAGCCCGAGGCGGGGCCAAGAGACCCAGTACTTC
.	.	TRBV19	TRBJ1-5	CASDRGSNQPQHF	TGTGCCAGTGACCGGGGAAGTAATCAGCCCCAGCATTTT
TRBD2	once	TRBV14	TRBJ2-1	CASSLFGGGNNEQFF	TGTGCCAGCAGCCTGTTTGGGGGGGGAAACAATGAGCAGTTCTTC
TRBD2	.	TRBV25-1	TRBJ2-1	CASSGPSGGAGNEQFF	TGTGCCAGCAGTGGTCCTAGCGGGGGGGCCGGTAATGAGCAGTTCTTC
TRBD2	.	TRBV6-8	TRBJ2-1	CASSYSRVAGGRDEQFF	TGTGCCAGCAGTTACTCGAGGGTAGCGGGAGGTCGCGATGAGCAGTTCTTC
TRBD2	.	TRBV19	TRBJ2-1	CASSIDLSSGEFF	TGTGCCAGTAGTATAGATCTAAGTAGCGGGGAGTTCTTC
.	.	TRBV10-2	TRBJ2-2	CASSEGNTGELFF	TGCGCCAGCAGTGAGGGGAACACCGGGGAGCTGTTTTTT
.	few	TRBV9	TRBJ2-2	CASSSTNTGELFF	TGTGCCAGCAGTTCCACGAACACCGGGGAGCTGTTTTTT
.	.	TRBV18	TRBJ2-7	CASSPPGRTAYEQYF	TGTGCCAGCTCACCACCGGGGCGGACGGCCTACGAGCAGTACTTC
TRBD1	.	TRBV18	TRBJ2-7	CASSLTGTGAAEQYF	TGTGCCAGCTCACTTACCGGGACAGGGGCTGCCGAGCAGTACTTC
.	.	TRBV1	TRBJ2-1	CASSRVLPGGRFF	TGCGCCAGCAGCCGAGTCCTCCCCGGAGGGCGGTTCTTC
TRBD2	.	TRBV12-5	TRBJ2-1	CASGGREDSYNEQFF	TGTGCTAGTGGCGGGCGGGAGGACTCCTACAATGAGCAGTTCTTC
TRBD1	.	TRBV19	TRBJ1-2	CASSTRDRLLYGYTF	TGTGCCAGTAGTACCCGGGACAGGCTTCTCTATGGCTACACCTTC
.	.	TRBV15	TRBJ2-5	CATSRTRGGLGETQYF	TGTGCCACCAGCAGAACCCGAGGAGGGCTCGGGGAGACCCAGTACTTC
TRBD1	few	TRBV27	TRBJ1-1	CASSPTTGETEAFF	TGTGCCAGCAGTCCGACGACAGGGGAAACTGAAGCTTTCTTT
TRBD2	.	TRBV15	TRBJ2-3	CATSRDRNSGVSDTQYF	TGTGCCACCAGCAGAGATCGGAATAGCGGGGTATCAGATACGCAGTATTTT
TRBD2	.	TRBV29-1	TRBJ2-7	CSAGPSGSGEQYF	TGCAGCGCTGGGCCTAGCGGGAGTGGCGAGCAGTACTTC
TRBD2	medium-sized	TRBV9	TRBJ2-7	CASSASGASYEQYF	TGTGCCAGCAGCGCTAGCGGTGCCTCCTACGAGCAGTACTTC
.	large	TRBV19	TRBJ1-2	CASSIDRQGGGYTF	TGTGCCAGTAGTATAGATCGGCAGGGAGGAGGCTACACCTTC
.	large	TRBV6-8	TRBJ2-1	CASRILQDGYNEQFF	TGTGCCAGCAGAATTCTTCAGGACGGATACAATGAGCAGTTCTTC